This T cell receptor beta chain is from a study of regulatory T cells in long-lasting Graves disease. Documented time point: newly diagnosed GD, antithyroid drugs for less than 3 months. PBMCs were the source of the RNA used for TCR sequencing. This clonotype has just a few counts. Its specificity is not known. The CDR3 has 14 residues. Looked up from germline, CDR1 is SGHRS and CDR2 is YFSETQ. V was shortened by 4 bases and J by 7 bases, with 15 bases between the two germline ends. For TCR beta, libraries came from iRepertoire HTBI primers and Arm-PCR of CDR3 regions. TCRdb reanalysed the multiplex PCR reads using MiXCR and keeps one entry per CDR3 protein. The table lists fewer than 450,000 distinct CDR3 sequences, roughly 15% of them singletons, with about 8.3% in the top ten. Study results and limitations: Persistent-disease Graves' patients showed less TCR diversity than new cases. Peripheral blood was the sole material, not thyroid tissue.

The sample also formed part of further work on T cells in Graves' hyperthyroidism and ophthalmopathy. That work states: Primed by the HTBI set, a first-round RT-PCR was run on the TCR CDR3. Ophthalmopathy, which appeared later, was predicted by the model a median 6.5 months before onset.

Material: peripheral blood mononuclear cells (PBMCs), obtained at new diagnosis, from a patient treated with antithyroid drugs. This sequence joins TRBV5-1 and TRBJ2-1; D is possibly TRBD2 (5 bases). The sequence came from a middle-aged woman with Graves disease. The CDR3 region is CASSIDYPRNEQFF. The CDR3 nucleotides read TGCGCCAGCAGCATAGACTACCCTCGGAATGAGCAGTTCTTC.